Presented here are 19 T cell receptor beta chains from one specimen sequenced in a study of shared T cell receptors in the human thymus (dated by TCRdb to about 2021). Library creation used the immunoSEQ multiplex PCR assay. The immuneACCESS repertoire file appears here via TCRdb, limited to in-frame rearrangements. These files lack a portion of the clones; in checked studies, under half of the deficit traces to unresolved V genes, and the cause of the others is not known. The sample contains 700,000 or so clones, 80% to 90% of them found a single time. Together, the top ten hold around 0.0099% of the sample. These data were also filed under a second study, of human thymus T cells.

The specimen sequenced was thymocytes. These receptor sequences come from a girl under three years old with a congenital heart defect. Donor details come from another sample of the same person, matched by shared clones.

A remark on this clone: Other DNA sequences in the sample encode the same CDR3. This chain links TRBV5-1 with TRBJ2-7; D perhaps matches TRBD2 (5 bases). Trimming took 0 bases from V and 2 from J, leaving 6 bases between them. The length of the CDR3 is 13 residues. Germline CDR1 is SGHRS and CDR2 is YFSETQ. CDR3 nucleotide sequence: TGCGCCAGCAGCTTGGGAGGGACCTACGAGCAGTACTTC. Translating gives CASSLGGTYEQYF.

The chain uses TRBV9 and TRBJ2-7; tentatively, D is TRBD1 (6 bases). V was clipped by 0 bases and J by 5 bases, with 12 bases between them. The length of the CDR3 is 14 residues. Germline V CDR1 and CDR2: SGDLS, YYNGEE. The CDR3 spells CASSVGGQLHEQYF. As DNA, the CDR3 is TGTGCCAGCAGCGTAGGGGGACAATTACACGAGCAGTACTTC.

This clone appeared a single time. The gene calls are TRBV6-6 and TRBJ1-5; 7 nucleotides align to TRBD1. This CDR3 is built from 15 residues. Trimming removed 0 bases from V and 12 bases from J; junction bases left unmatched: 11. The germline V gene encodes CDR1 MNHNY and CDR2 SVGAGI (reference sequence). The CDR3 is CASSYSDRAPFGQHF. Here the CDR3 DNA reads TGTGCCAGCAGTTACTCAGACAGGGCCCCGTTTGGCCAGCATTTT.

This clone appeared once. The chain carries TRBV25-1 and TRBJ1-2; D might be TRBD1 (6 bases). The V end was cut by 9 bases, the J end by 2 bases, with 16 bases between. The germline V gene has CDR1 MGHDK and CDR2 SYGVNS. The CDR3 is 14 residues long. The CDR3 loop is CASCSGGRNYGYTF. DNA for the CDR3: TGTGCCAGTTGCTCGGGGGGGCGGAACTATGGCTACACCTTC.

In DNA, the CDR3 is TGTGCCAGCAGCTGTACCTCGGCGGCAACTCAGCAGTTCTTC. Amino acids: CASSCTSAATQQFF. V is TRBV5-8 and J is TRBJ2-1; no clear D. V lost 3 bases and J 11 bases, leaving 18 bases between the germline ends. The CDR3 has 14 residues. Germline-derived CDR1 and CDR2 are SGHTS and YDEGEE.

The chain is built from TRBV5-6 and TRBJ2-5; 9 bases align to TRBD2. The CDR3 has 15 residues. Germline V gives CDR1 SGHDT, CDR2 YYEEEE. V shed 3 bases, J shed 5 bases, and the junction held 8 bases outside the gene matches. The CDR3 loop is CASSSGGGAVETQYF. In DNA form, the CDR3 reads TGTGCCAGCAGCTCAGGCGGGGGGGCCGTGGAGACCCAGTACTTC.

This clone was detected a few times. The chain joins TRBV6-5 to TRBJ2-1; possibly TRBD2 for D (6 bases). Per germline, CDR1 MNHEY and CDR2 SVGAGI. The germline V and J ends were trimmed by 4 bases and 3 bases, with 16 bases remaining between them. The CDR3 sequence is 16 residues long. CDR3 in amino acids: CASSLGKGLNYNEQFF. The CDR3 DNA reads TGTGCCAGCAGTTTGGGGAAGGGACTGAACTACAATGAGCAGTTCTTC.

This clone was picked up a small number of times. The chain couples TRBV19 to TRBJ2-1; tentatively, D is TRBD1 (5 bases). V lost 2 bases to trimming and J lost 10 bases, with 12 bases between them. The CDR3 covers 13 residues. The germline V gene encodes CDR1 LNHDA and CDR2 SQIVND (reference sequence). The CDR3 DNA reads as TGTGCCAGTAGTATACCCAGGGAAGGGGAGCAGTTCTTC. It translates to CASSIPREGEQFF.

The V and J genes are TRBV5-1 and TRBJ2-2; the D gene is possibly TRBD2 (5 bases). The CDR3 length is 17 residues. Germline V gene data show CDR1 as SGHRS and CDR2 as YFSETQ. Trimming stripped 3 bases from V and 3 bases from J, with 18 bases between. The CDR3 loop is CASSSRNRLTHTGELFF. CDR3 bases: TGCGCCAGCAGCTCCCGGAACCGACTAACCCACACCGGGGAGCTGTTTTTT.

The gene calls are TRBV5-8 and TRBJ2-3; no firm D call. There are 15 residues in the CDR3. Germline CDR1 reads SGHTS; CDR2 reads YDEGEE. The germline V and J ends were trimmed by 1 base and 2 bases, with 11 bases remaining between them. In DNA form, the CDR3 reads TGTGCCAGCAGCTTGTCACAGTCAACCACAGATACGCAGTATTTT. It translates to CASSLSQSTTDTQYF. The complete variable domain, with remaining parts taken from reference TRBV5-8 and TRBJ2-3, reads EAGVTQSPTHLIKTRGQQATLRCSPISGHTSVYWYQQALGLGLQFLLWYDEGEERNRGNFPPRFSGRQFPNYSSELNVNALELEDSALYLCASSLSQSTTDTQYFGPGTRLTVL.

The V gene is TRBV7-4, the J gene TRBJ1-1; 9 nucleotides agree with TRBD1. There are 18 residues in the CDR3. J gave up 5 bases and V 3 bases, and 16 bases lay outside the gene matches. The germline V gene has CDR1 SGHVT and CDR2 SQSDAQ. The CDR3 bases are TGTGCCAGCAGCTTTCAGGTGGGACAGGGTTTGGTTGCGACTGAAGCTTTCTTT. This gives the protein CASSFQVGQGLVATEAFF. Looking up the rest from reference TRBV7-4 and TRBJ1-1 gives the full variable domain: GAGVSQSPRYKVAKRGRDVALRCDSISGHVTLYWYRQTLGQGSEVLTYSQSDAQRDKSGRPSGRFSAERPERSVSTLKIQRTEQGDSAVYLCASSFQVGQGLVATEAFFGQGTRLTVV.

V gene TRBV9 combines with J gene TRBJ2-2, with D unresolved. This CDR3 is 12 amino acids long. V was trimmed by 0 bases and J by 11 bases, leaving 8 bases between them. The V gene's germline CDR1 is SGDLS and CDR2 YYNGEE. The CDR3 nucleotides read TGTGCCAGCAGCGTAGGGCCCAGAGAGCTGTTTTTT. The encoded protein is CASSVGPRELFF.

The chain recombines TRBV27 with TRBJ2-1; D may be TRBD2 (6 bases). Looked up from germline, CDR1 is MNHEY and CDR2 is SMNVEV (reference sequence). CDR3 length: 13 amino acids. The ends were cut back, 2 bases at V and 10 bases at J, with 12 bases in the middle. CDR3 protein: CASSLNWGDEQFF. DNA for the CDR3: TGTGCCAGCAGTTTAAACTGGGGGGACGAGCAGTTCTTC.

The chain joins TRBV4-1 to TRBJ2-7; 10 bases fit TRBD1. Losses at the gene ends were 0 bases for V and 3 bases for J; bases not matched to a gene: 8. The CDR3 runs 17 residues. From germline, CDR1 is MGHRA and CDR2 YSYEKL. CDR3 sequence: CASSQDPGTGDHYEQYF. The CDR3, as DNA: TGCGCCAGCAGCCAAGATCCCGGGACAGGGGACCACTACGAGCAGTACTTC.

The DNA for the CDR3 is TGCGCCAGCAGCCCAAGGGGGGACAGACCCTATGGCTACACCTTC. Translation: CASSPRGDRPYGYTF. This chain connects TRBV4-3 to TRBJ1-2; 7 nucleotides agree with TRBD1. Germline trimming cut 4 bases from V and 4 bases from J; bases unmatched to any gene: 9. Germline V gene sequence: CDR1 LGHNA, CDR2 YSLEER. The CDR3 totals 15 residues.

The rearrangement links TRBV29-1 to TRBJ1-2; 8 bases agree with TRBD1. CDR3 length: 11 residues. Germline CDR1 reads SQVTM; CDR2 reads ANQGSEA. Trimming removed 5 bases from V and 8 bases from J; junction bases left unmatched: 4. CDR3 sequence reads: CSVQGAGGYTF. CDR3 DNA sequence: TGCAGCGTTCAGGGGGCGGGAGGCTACACCTTC.

The CDR3, as DNA: TGTGCCAGCAGTATTGGGGCCGAGAACACCGGGGAGCTGTTTTTT. Encoded protein: CASSIGAENTGELFF. The chain carries TRBV6-5 and TRBJ2-2; a possible D gene is TRBD1 (5 bases). V was shortened by 5 bases and J by 1 base, with 11 bases between the two germline ends. In germline, CDR1 is MNHEY, CDR2 SVGAGI. The CDR3 is 15 amino acids.

The chain carries TRBV29-1 and TRBJ2-2, with 7 bases aligning to TRBD1. After removal of 6 bases from V and 6 bases from J, the junction contained 7 bases not matched to a gene. The CDR3 contains 13 residues. Germline loops: CDR1 SQVTM, CDR2 ANQGSEA. The CDR3 here is CSVKGQRAGELFF. The CDR3 DNA reads as TGCAGCGTGAAGGGACAGAGAGCCGGGGAGCTGTTTTTT.

The V gene is TRBV14, the J gene TRBJ2-7, with D possibly TRBD1 on 6 matching bases. This CDR3 has 12 residues. CDR1 and CDR2 from the germline V gene are SGHDN and FVKESK. V dropped 4 bases and J dropped 5 bases, with 9 bases sitting between them. The CDR3 protein is CASSLQGNEQYF. As DNA, the CDR3 is TGTGCCAGCAGCCTACAGGGTAACGAGCAGTACTTC. Using reference TRBV14 and TRBJ2-7 for the parts outside the CDR3, the full variable domain is EAGVTQFPSHSVIEKGQTVTLRCDPISGHDNLYWYRRVMGKEIKFLLHFVKESKQDESGMPNNRFLAERTGGTYSTLKVQPAELEDSGVYFCASSLQGNEQYFGPGTRLTVT.